A single sample gave rise to the 16 T cell receptor beta chains below, sequenced in a study of OX40 agonist ivuxolimab in advanced cancers. Some clones are missing from TCRdb's copy, which holds only in-frame ones; the method was immunoSEQ multiplex PCR. The sample contains 90,000 to 100,000 clones, more than 85% of which appear only once. The source material was CD4+ or CD8+ T cells sorted from blood, sampled in a trial of the OX40 agonist ivuxolimab. These receptors all stem from an adult with an advanced solid tumor such as melanoma, head and neck, liver or kidney cancer.

The rearrangement joins TRBV2 to TRBJ1-2, with D unresolved. V lost 6 bases to trimming and J lost 7 bases, with 15 bases between them. Germline CDR1 reads SNHLY; CDR2 reads FYNNEI. This CDR3 has 13 residues. CDR3 residues: CASSSEGYSGYTF. CDR3 in DNA: TGTGCCAGCAGCTCGGAAGGGTATAGTGGCTACACCTTC.

The V call is TRBV27, the J call TRBJ2-2, with 11 nucleotides matching TRBD1. Germline V gives CDR1 MNHEY, CDR2 SMNVEV (reference sequence). V dropped 2 bases and J dropped 6; count of bases not matched to a gene: 5. The CDR3 length is 16 residues. CDR3 residues: CASSLEPGQGAGELFF. Here the CDR3 DNA reads TGTGCCAGCAGTTTAGAACCGGGACAGGGGGCCGGGGAGCTGTTTTTT.

The chain recombines TRBV14 with TRBJ1-1; D may be TRBD1 (6 bases). This CDR3 region has 16 residues. The germline V gene encodes CDR1 SGHDN and CDR2 FVKESK. Trimming took off 4 bases at V and 2 bases at J, with 17 bases between the two ends. This CDR3 reads CASSRGAGRPNTEAFF. The CDR3, as DNA: TGTGCCAGCAGCCGGGGGGCAGGGCGGCCCAACACTGAAGCTTTCTTT.

This clone occurred a few times. The gene calls are TRBV28 and TRBJ2-1; D might be TRBD1 (5 bases). CDR1 and CDR2 from the germline V gene are MDHEN and SYDVKM. This CDR3 is built from 14 residues. Trimming took 6 bases from V and 4 from J, leaving 13 bases between them. CDR3 sequence: CASRSSDTYNEQFF. DNA for the CDR3: TGTGCCAGCAGGTCGTCGGACACGTACAATGAGCAGTTCTTC.

This chain links TRBV10-3 with TRBJ2-3; 13 bases line up with TRBD2. Germline trimming cut 4 bases from V and 3 bases from J; bases unmatched to any gene: 1. This CDR3 spans 15 amino acids. Germline assignment: CDR1 ENHRY and CDR2 SYGVKD. In DNA, the CDR3 is TGTGCCATCAGTGCGGGACTAGCGGGAACAGATACGCAGTATTTT. Translated: CAISAGLAGTDTQYF.

This rearrangement joins TRBV7-3 to TRBJ2-3, with unresolved D. Germline CDR1 and CDR2: SGHTA and FQGTGA. The CDR3 covers 15 residues. With 2 bases removed from V and 0 bases from J, the gap between germline ends came to 9 bases. The DNA for the CDR3 is TGTGCCAGCAGCTTAGGGCCAGCGAGCACAGATACGCAGTATTTT. Translated: CASSLGPASTDTQYF.

This chain connects TRBV29-1 to TRBJ2-1; the D gene is possibly TRBD2 (6 bases). This CDR3 comprises 16 residues. V lost 3 bases to trimming and J lost 0 bases, with 15 bases between them. Germline CDR1 and CDR2: SQVTM and ANQGSEA. Here the CDR3 DNA reads TGCAGCGTTGAGGAAGCCGGACTAAGCTCCTACAATGAGCAGTTCTTC. It is translated as CSVEEAGLSSYNEQFF.

The V and J genes are TRBV5-6 and TRBJ2-1; 8 bases match TRBD2. Trimming cost V 5 bases and J 6 bases; bases outside gene matches: 4. This CDR3 has 13 residues. The germline CDR1 and CDR2 sequences are SGHDT and YYEEEE. The CDR3 region has the DNA TGTGCCAGCAGACCTACTAGCGGCAATGAGCAGTTCTTC. This translates into CASRPTSGNEQFF.

This rearrangement joins TRBV5-1 to TRBJ2-5, with D possibly matching TRBD2 (5 bases). The V and J ends lost 0 bases and 2 bases respectively, with 11 bases between them. The length of the CDR3 is 15 residues. The germline V gene has CDR1 SGHRS and CDR2 YFSETQ. The CDR3 sequence is CASSLVGGRQETQYF. The CDR3 coding sequence is TGCGCCAGCAGCTTGGTAGGCGGGCGACAAGAGACCCAGTACTTC.

CDR3 loop: CASSWGGPSYEQYF. Here the CDR3 DNA reads TGTGCCAGCAGTTGGGGGGGCCCCTCCTACGAGCAGTACTTC. V gene TRBV6-6 combines with J gene TRBJ2-7; D is perhaps TRBD2 (7 bases). Trimming left V 4 bases short and J 0 bases short, with 10 bases between. CDR1 is MNHNY, CDR2 SVGAGI, per germline (reference sequence). This CDR3 has 14 residues.

The count of this clone is one. The rearrangement uses TRBV4-3 and TRBJ1-4; 7 positions agree with TRBD1. The V segment lost 1 base and the J segment 7 bases; nucleotides outside the gene matches: 3. This CDR3 contains 14 residues. Per the germline V gene, CDR1 is LGHNA and CDR2 is YSLEER. CDR3 coding DNA: TGCGCCAGCAGCCAAGGACAGGGCAGTGAAAAACTGTTTTTT. This gives the protein CASSQGQGSEKLFF.

The rearrangement links TRBV18 to TRBJ2-2; 10 nucleotides match TRBD2. CDR3 length: 17 amino acids. V was clipped by 3 bases and J by 7 bases; unmatched bases: 11. Germline assignment: CDR1 KGHSH and CDR2 LQKENI. CDR3 nucleotides: TGTGCCAGCTCACCTTCTAGCGGGAGAGCCGGGTACGGGGAGCTGTTTTTT. Its protein is CASSPSSGRAGYGELFF. The full variable domain, in which reference TRBV18 and TRBJ2-2 provide the parts outside the CDR3, is NAGVMQNPRHLVRRRGQEARLRCSPMKGHSHVYWYRQLPEEGLKFMVYLQKENIIDESGMPKERFSAEFPKEGPSILRIQQVVRGDSAAYFCASSPSSGRAGYGELFFGEGSRLTVL.

The genes are TRBV5-6 and TRBJ2-3; D ambiguous. V shed 1 base and J shed 0 bases, with 6 bases lying between them. The length of the CDR3 is 14 residues. Germline V CDR1 and CDR2: SGHDT, YYEEEE. CDR3 sequence (DNA): TGTGCCAGCAGCTTGTACACTAGCACAGATACGCAGTATTTT. Translation gives CASSLYTSTDTQYF.

This clone was detected only once. The chain carries TRBV11-3 and TRBJ2-2; no reliable D call. This CDR3 spans 13 amino acids. Germline V gene sequence: CDR1 SGHNT, CDR2 YENEEA. Deletions cut 8 bases from V and 4 bases from J, with 11 bases between. The CDR3 here is CASGVPGTGELFF. For the CDR3, the DNA is TGTGCCAGCGGGGTCCCTGGCACCGGGGAGCTGTTTTTT.

This clone came up once. The CDR3 nucleotides read TGTGCCAGCAGCTTGGGACTAGCGGGAGGCGCCTACAATGAGCAGTTCTTC. As protein: CASSLGLAGGAYNEQFF. V gene TRBV5-6 combines with J gene TRBJ2-1; 13 bases match TRBD2. CDR1 and CDR2 from the germline V gene are SGHDT and YYEEEE. This CDR3 has 17 residues. Germline trimming cut 0 bases from V and 2 bases from J; bases unmatched to any gene: 2.

CDR3 amino acids: CASSWFGTGAENGYTF. In DNA, the CDR3 is TGTGCCAGCAGTTGGTTCGGGACAGGGGCAGAAAATGGCTACACCTTC. The chain recombines TRBV28 with TRBJ1-2; 10 positions match TRBD1. Germline CDR1 is MDHEN and CDR2 is SYDVKM. The trim removed 4 bases at V and 6 bases at J, leaving 11 bases unmatched. CDR3 length: 16 amino acids.